A single sample gave rise to the 16 T cell receptor beta chains below, sequenced in a study of graft-versus-host responses after intestinal transplantation. Sequencing used immunoSEQ multiplex PCR; TCRdb keeps in-frame clones, though not all of them. This sample yields 4,000 or so clones, of which 25% to 30% are seen a single time; more than 7% belongs to the top ten. The specimen comprised alloreactive CD4+ T cells from a mixed lymphocyte reaction culture, sampled before transplantation. This sample's subset: CFSE-low proliferating T cells sorted from approximately 6-day pre-transplant mixed lymphocyte reaction (GvH or HvG direction). The receptors stem from a human patient who was an organ donor for intestinal transplantation.

The chain couples TRBV1 to TRBJ2-5; the tabulated D call, TRBD2, remains unverified against the DNA. TRBV1 is shown as a pseudogene. The CDR3 sequence is 18 residues long. The CDR3 nucleotides read TGCACCAGCGGTCCCGGGACTAGCGGGGGGGGCCTGGAAGAGACCCAGTACTTC. Translated, it gives CTSGPGTSGGGLEETQYF.

The chain links TRBV4-1 to TRBJ2-6, with TRBD1 matching over 10 bases. The V gene's germline CDR1 is MGHRA and CDR2 YSYEKL. The CDR3 has 15 amino acids. The V gene end was trimmed by 3 bases and the J gene end by 8 bases; junction bases not matched to a gene: 4. In DNA, the CDR3 is TGCGCCAGCAGCCATCCGGGACAGGGGTCCAACGTCCTGACTTTC. This encodes CASSHPGQGSNVLTF.

The chain is built from TRBV27 and TRBJ2-1, with 14 nucleotides matching TRBD2. The CDR3 covers 17 residues. Trimming removed 6 bases from V and 7 bases from J; junction bases left unmatched: 11. The germline V gene encodes CDR1 MNHEY and CDR2 SMNVEV (reference sequence). CDR3 sequence (DNA): TGTGCCAGCAGGGGGGGACTAGCGGGGGCCTTTTCGAATGAGCAGTTCTTC. Translation gives CASRGGLAGAFSNEQFF.

The chain couples TRBV28 to TRBJ2-5; TRBD1 matches at 8 bases. The DNA end is a closer match to TRBJ2-7, so the J assignment may be wrong. The V gene's germline CDR1 is MDHEN and CDR2 SYDVKM. The CDR3 has 15 amino acids. The CDR3 region is CASSLQGAQNYEQYF. The CDR3 region has the DNA TGTGCCAGCAGTTTACAGGGGGCGCAAAACTACGAGCAGTACTTC.

This chain uses TRBV4-3 with TRBJ2-1; D unresolved. The germline gives CDR1 LGHNA, CDR2 YSLEER. The CDR3 runs to 15 residues. The V gene lost 3 bases and the J gene lost 8 bases, with 17 bases spanning the gap. CDR3: CASSQVPGRSDEQFF. CDR3 coding DNA: TGCGCCAGCAGCCAGGTTCCGGGTCGGTCGGATGAGCAGTTCTTC.

This clone was picked up one time. The J gene is TRBJ1-6, the V gene TRBV25-1; D may be TRBD1 (5 bases). This CDR3 region has 14 residues. Germline V gene sequence: CDR1 MGHDK, CDR2 SYGVNS. Trimming pared 0 bases from V and 5 bases from J, leaving 5 bases between. The CDR3 DNA reads TGTGCCAGCAGTGAATACAGGGATAATTCACCCCTCCACTTT. Translated: CASSEYRDNSPLHF.

The chain couples TRBV28 to TRBJ2-1; a possible D gene is TRBD2 (7 bases). The CDR3 consists of 17 residues. Germline V gene data show CDR1 as MDHEN and CDR2 as SYDVKM. The V end lost 6 bases, the J end lost 1 base, and 19 bases lay between the germline ends. The CDR3 DNA reads as TGTGCCAGCAGACCAAGGGGGGGGGCATGGTCCTACAATGAGCAGTTCTTC. It encodes CASRPRGGAWSYNEQFF. Together with reference TRBV28 and TRBJ2-1, the CDR3 gives the full variable domain: DVKVTQSSRYLVKRTGEKVFLECVQDMDHENMFWYRQDPGLGLRLIYFSYDVKMKEKGDIPEGYSVSREKKERFSLILESASTNQTSMYLCASRPRGGAWSYNEQFFGPGTRLTVL.

This chain uses TRBV4-3 with TRBJ1-1; 9 bases fit TRBD1. This CDR3 region has 15 residues. From germline, CDR1 is LGHNA and CDR2 YSLEER. Trimming cost V 3 bases and J 3 bases; bases outside gene matches: 5. For the CDR3, the DNA is TGCGCCAGCAGCCATTTATACAGGGGGCACACTGAAGCTTTCTTT. Amino acids: CASSHLYRGHTEAFF.

This clone was seen more than once but under ten times. The rearrangement links TRBV6-5 to TRBJ2-3; D ambiguous. CDR3 length: 10 amino acids. Germline-derived CDR1 and CDR2 are MNHEY and SVGAGI. V gave up 8 bases and J gave up 3 bases, with 3 bases separating them. CDR3 sequence: CASATDTQYF. CDR3 coding DNA: TGTGCCAGCGCGACAGATACGCAGTATTTT.

By share, this clone ranks as medium-sized (0.01 to 0.1%). In nucleotides, the CDR3 is TGTGCCAGCAGGGGGCTTTCGAACGAGCAGTACTTC. This translates into CASRGLSNEQYF. The rearrangement links TRBV6-5 to TRBJ2-7, with D maybe TRBD1 (5 bases). Germline lookup yields CDR1 MNHEY and CDR2 SVGAGI. The CDR3 has 12 amino acids. With 6 bases removed from V and 5 bases from J, the gap between germline ends came to 11 bases.

The chain uses TRBV6-1 and TRBJ1-6; 10 bases are shared with TRBD1. This CDR3 has 16 residues. Germline lookup yields CDR1 MNHNS and CDR2 SASEGT. Trimming cost V 2 bases and J 10 bases; bases outside gene matches: 8. The CDR3 protein is CASSEWAGTGASPLHF. CDR3 DNA sequence: TGTGCCAGCAGTGAATGGGCCGGGACAGGGGCCTCACCCCTCCACTTT.

The V call is TRBV28, the J call TRBJ2-7, with D possibly matching TRBD2 (5 bases). CDR1 and CDR2 from the germline V gene are MDHEN and SYDVKM. The CDR3 extends over 18 amino acids. The V end was cut by 1 base, the J end by 5 bases, with 24 bases between. The CDR3 DNA sequence: TGTGCCAGCAGTTTATCTTTTGAGGGTCCGACCGTTCGGGACGAGCAGTACTTC. Its translation is CASSLSFEGPTVRDEQYF.

The CDR3 sequence: CASSRTGDTEAFF. CDR3 DNA sequence: TGCGCCAGCAGCCGGACAGGGGACACTGAAGCTTTCTTT. The chain has TRBV5-1 and TRBJ1-1, with 9 bases matching TRBD1. V dropped 4 bases and J dropped 3; count of bases not matched to a gene: 1. Germline assignment: CDR1 SGHRS and CDR2 YFSETQ. The CDR3 totals 13 residues.

The J gene is TRBJ2-3, the V gene TRBV9; possible D gene TRBD2, 7 bases. Germline V gene sequence: CDR1 SGDLS, CDR2 YYNGEE. V lost 5 bases and J 1 base, leaving 8 bases between the germline ends. The CDR3 runs to 13 residues. The CDR3 nucleotides read TGTGCCAGCAGAGGGGGGGGCACAGATACGCAGTATTTT. It translates to CASRGGGTDTQYF.

The chain combines TRBV7-2 with TRBJ2-1; 7 nucleotides agree with TRBD1. Germline CDR1 SGHTA, CDR2 FQGNSA. The length of the CDR3 is 17 residues. Losses at the gene ends were 3 bases for V and 1 base for J; bases not matched to a gene: 9. The CDR3 region is CASSFGLTGKSYNEQFF. CDR3 bases: TGTGCCAGCAGCTTCGGGTTGACAGGGAAGTCCTACAATGAGCAGTTCTTC.

This chain joins TRBV6-5 and TRBJ2-1; D is undetermined. Between the trimmed V and J ends, which lost 0 bases and 9 bases, there was a span of 15 bases. Germline assignment: CDR1 MNHEY and CDR2 SVGAGI. CDR3 length: 15 residues. The CDR3 DNA reads TGTGCCAGCAGTTACTCGACTGGACCCTCGGGTGAGCAGTTCTTC. It translates to CASSYSTGPSGEQFF.